This TCR beta chain was captured in a study of T cell repertoires in cytomegalovirus infection. The study, taken as a whole, reports: There were carriers of CMV plus the relevant HLA, and cumulative public TCR beta family frequency identified them.

From the reads, TCRdb called clonotypes with MiXCR, one entry per CDR3 protein. Of roughly 500,000 distinct CDR3 sequences listed, over 9% are singletons. There are 13 residues in the CDR3. Germline CDR1 is SEHNR and CDR2 is FQNEAQ (reference sequence). V lost 5 bases to trimming and J lost 6 bases, with 12 bases between them. This clonotype was seen many times. Its antigen is unknown. This TCR derives from a human donor in good health (CMV status not recorded). Some clones in this sample may be carry-over from other donors' samples. This chain joins TRBV7-9 and TRBJ2-3, with TRBD2 as a possible D gene (5 bases). Sequencing input: PBMCs. The CDR3 DNA is TGTGCCAGCAGCCTTTCGGGATTGGATACGCAGTATTTT. It translates to CASSLSGLDTQYF.